The clone carrying this T cell receptor (beta chain) was observed once. This may be a read error, as it is one base from a much larger clone. The data belong to a study of patients and donors after allogeneic stem cell transplantation. TCRdb passed the RT-PCR reads through MiXCR, listing each CDR3 protein once. The table records about 100,000 distinct CDR3 sequences, 35% of them present only once. The sequenced sample was blood, either unsorted or a sorted T cell fraction (not recorded which). The sequence was collected from a human donor who was either an allogeneic HSCT recipient or a stem cell or donor lymphocyte infusion donor (not recorded which). It is not recorded whose cells these are; they may come from a transplant donor.

CDR3 protein: CASSLEGEGACEQYF. The CDR3 DNA follows: TGTGCCAGCAGCTTAGAGGGAGAGGGAGCCTGCGAGCAGTACTTC. This rearrangement joins TRBV7-9 to TRBJ2-7; D may be TRBD2 (5 bases). The V and J ends lost 1 base and 6 bases respectively, with 16 bases between them. Germline V gene sequence: CDR1 SEHNR, CDR2 FQNEAQ (reference sequence). This CDR3 comprises 15 residues.